This TCR beta chain comes out of a study of T-cell reconstitution after alpha-beta-depleted transplantation in children. Unique molecular identifiers were incorporated during preparation of the TCRbeta library. TCRdb fed the PCR reads into MiXCR, producing one record per CDR3 protein. The sample includes a few hundred thousand distinct CDR3 sequences, under 20% of them seen just once. Whole-study findings and limits: Fresh T-cell production supplied most of the T-cell counts and diversity seen one year after transplant. Surviving recipient T cells and thymic progenitors produced the high day-60 TCRbeta diversity seen in some patients. Several hundred expanded graft clones reportedly gave rise to the alpha-beta T cells present about two months after transplant.

Trimming removed 0 bases at V and 4 bases at J, with 12 bases between. This CDR3 has 14 residues. Germline CDR1 and CDR2: DFQATT and SNEGSKA (reference sequence). This clonotype was found many times. The antigen is undetermined. This TCR derives from a boy under three years old who had a stem cell transplant for Wiskott-Aldrich syndrome, so the T cells may come from the graft donor. The V call is TRBV20-1, the J call TRBJ2-5, with a weak D call TRBD1 (5 bases). The sample in question was PBMCs, mostly from graft donor cells, obtained 360 days after TCRalphabeta/CD19-depleted stem cell transplant. The CDR3 nucleotides read TGCAGTGCTAGAGATTGGTCCAGGGCAGAGACCCAGTACTTC. Encoded protein: CSARDWSRAETQYF.